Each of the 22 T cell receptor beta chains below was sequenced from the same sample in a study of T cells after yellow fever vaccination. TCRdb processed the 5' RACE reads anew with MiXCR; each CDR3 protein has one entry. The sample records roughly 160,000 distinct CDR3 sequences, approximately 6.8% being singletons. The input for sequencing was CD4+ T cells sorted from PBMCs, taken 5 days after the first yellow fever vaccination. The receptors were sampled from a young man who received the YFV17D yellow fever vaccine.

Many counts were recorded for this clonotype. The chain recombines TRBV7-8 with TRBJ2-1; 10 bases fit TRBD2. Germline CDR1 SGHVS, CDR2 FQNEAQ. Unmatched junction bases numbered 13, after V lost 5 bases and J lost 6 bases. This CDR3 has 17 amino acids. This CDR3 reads CASSLQNWTSGRNEQFF. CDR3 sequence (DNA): TGTGCCAGCAGCCTTCAAAATTGGACTAGCGGACGCAATGAGCAGTTCTTC.

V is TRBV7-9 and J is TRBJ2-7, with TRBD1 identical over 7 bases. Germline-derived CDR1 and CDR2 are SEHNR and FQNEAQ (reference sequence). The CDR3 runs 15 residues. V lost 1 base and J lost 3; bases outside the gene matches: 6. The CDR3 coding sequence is TGTGCCAGCAGCTTAGGGTCGGGACAGCGCTACGAGCAGTACTTC. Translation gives CASSLGSGQRYEQYF.

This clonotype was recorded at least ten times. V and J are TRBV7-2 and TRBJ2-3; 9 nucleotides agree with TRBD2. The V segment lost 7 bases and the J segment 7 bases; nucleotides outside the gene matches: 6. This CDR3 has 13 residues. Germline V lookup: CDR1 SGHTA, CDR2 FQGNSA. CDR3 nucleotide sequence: TGTGCCAGCAAGGCGGGGGGGGGGCATACGCAGTATTTT. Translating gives CASKAGGGHTQYF.

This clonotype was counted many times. The CDR3 loop reads CASSYSGGNTEAFF. The CDR3 DNA reads TGTGCCAGCAGTTACTCCGGGGGGAACACTGAAGCTTTCTTT. This chain connects TRBV6-5 to TRBJ1-1, with D possibly matching TRBD1 (5 bases). Germline assignment: CDR1 MNHEY and CDR2 SVGAGI. CDR3 size: 14 residues. V gave up 0 bases and J gave up 1 base, with 6 bases separating them.

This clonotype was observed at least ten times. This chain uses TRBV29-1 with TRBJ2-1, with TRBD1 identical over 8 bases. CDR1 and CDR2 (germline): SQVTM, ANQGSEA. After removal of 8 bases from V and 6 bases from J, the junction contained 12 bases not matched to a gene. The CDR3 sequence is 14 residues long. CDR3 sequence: CSTEGDRWVNEQFF. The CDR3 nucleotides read TGCAGCACCGAGGGGGACAGGTGGGTCAATGAGCAGTTCTTC.

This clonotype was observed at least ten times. DNA of the CDR3: TGCAGTGCTAGTGCGGGAAGGCGCCAGCCCCAGCATTTT. Translation: CSASAGRRQPQHF. This chain joins TRBV20-1 and TRBJ1-5; D remains ambiguous. Germline V gene sequence: CDR1 DFQATT, CDR2 SNEGSKA (reference sequence). The CDR3 spans 13 residues. V was pared by 3 bases and J by 7 bases, with 13 bases between.

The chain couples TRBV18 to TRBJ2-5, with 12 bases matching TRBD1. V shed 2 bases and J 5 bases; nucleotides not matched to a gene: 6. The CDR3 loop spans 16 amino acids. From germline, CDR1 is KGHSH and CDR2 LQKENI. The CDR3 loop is CASSPLGQGARETQYF. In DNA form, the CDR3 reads TGTGCCAGCTCACCATTGGGACAGGGGGCCAGGGAGACCCAGTACTTC.

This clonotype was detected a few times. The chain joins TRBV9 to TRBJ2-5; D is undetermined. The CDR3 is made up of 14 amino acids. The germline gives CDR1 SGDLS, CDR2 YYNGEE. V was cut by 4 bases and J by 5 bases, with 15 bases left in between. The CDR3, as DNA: TGTGCCAGCAGCTCCTATAGTGGGGTGGAGACCCAGTACTTC. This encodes CASSSYSGVETQYF.

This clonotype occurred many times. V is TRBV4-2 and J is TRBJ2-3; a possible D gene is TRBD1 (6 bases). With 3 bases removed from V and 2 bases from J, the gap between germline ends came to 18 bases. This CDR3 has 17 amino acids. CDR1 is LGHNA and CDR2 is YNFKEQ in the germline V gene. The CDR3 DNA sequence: TGTGCCAGCAGCCAGACGGGACAAGCTCGTTCCACAGATACGCAGTATTTT. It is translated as CASSQTGQARSTDTQYF.

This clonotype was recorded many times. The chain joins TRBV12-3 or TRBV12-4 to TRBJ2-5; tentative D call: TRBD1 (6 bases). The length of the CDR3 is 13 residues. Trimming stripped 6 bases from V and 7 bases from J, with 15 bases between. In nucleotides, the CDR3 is TGTGCCAGCAGCCTCGACAGGCTCGTGACCCAGTACTTC. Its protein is CASSLDRLVTQYF.

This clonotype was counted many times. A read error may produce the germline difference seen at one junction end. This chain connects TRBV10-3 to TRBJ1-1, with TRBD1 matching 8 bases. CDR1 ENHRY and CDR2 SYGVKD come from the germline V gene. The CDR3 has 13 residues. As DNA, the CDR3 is TGTGCCATATCGGACAGGGAAAACACTGAAGCTTTATTT. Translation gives CAISDRENTEALF.

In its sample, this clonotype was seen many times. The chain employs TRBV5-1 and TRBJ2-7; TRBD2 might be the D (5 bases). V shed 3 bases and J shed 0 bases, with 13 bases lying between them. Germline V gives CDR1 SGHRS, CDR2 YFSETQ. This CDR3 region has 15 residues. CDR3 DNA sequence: TGCGCCAGCAGCTCCTGGACTGGGAGCTCCTACGAGCAGTACTTC. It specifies CASSSWTGSSYEQYF.

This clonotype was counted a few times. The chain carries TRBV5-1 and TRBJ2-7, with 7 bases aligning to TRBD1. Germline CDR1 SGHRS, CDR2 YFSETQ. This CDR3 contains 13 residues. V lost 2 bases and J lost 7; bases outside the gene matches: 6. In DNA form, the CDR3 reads TGCGCCAGCAGCTTCCAGGACAGGATAGAGCAGTACTTC. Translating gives CASSFQDRIEQYF.

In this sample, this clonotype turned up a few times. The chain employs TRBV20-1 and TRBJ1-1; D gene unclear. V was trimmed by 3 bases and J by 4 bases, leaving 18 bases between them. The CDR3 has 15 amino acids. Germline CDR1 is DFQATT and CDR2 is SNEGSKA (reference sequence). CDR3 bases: TGCAGTGCTAGGCCCCCCCCCGCAGCAGCCACTGAAGCTTTCTTT. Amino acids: CSARPPPAAATEAFF.

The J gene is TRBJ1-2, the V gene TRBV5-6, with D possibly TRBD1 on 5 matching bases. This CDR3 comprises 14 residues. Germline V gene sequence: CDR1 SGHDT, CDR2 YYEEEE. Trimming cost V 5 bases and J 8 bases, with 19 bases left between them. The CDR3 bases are TGTGCCAGCAGTCCCTTTTTCCAGGGCGCGGGCTACACCTTC. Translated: CASSPFFQGAGYTF.

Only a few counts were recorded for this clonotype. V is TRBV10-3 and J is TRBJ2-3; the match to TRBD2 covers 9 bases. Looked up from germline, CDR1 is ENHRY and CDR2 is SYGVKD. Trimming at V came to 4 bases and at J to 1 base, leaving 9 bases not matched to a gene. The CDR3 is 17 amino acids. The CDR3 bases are TGTGCCATCAGTGGGTGGGGGTCTAGCGGGGGCACAGATACGCAGTATTTT. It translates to CAISGWGSSGGTDTQYF.

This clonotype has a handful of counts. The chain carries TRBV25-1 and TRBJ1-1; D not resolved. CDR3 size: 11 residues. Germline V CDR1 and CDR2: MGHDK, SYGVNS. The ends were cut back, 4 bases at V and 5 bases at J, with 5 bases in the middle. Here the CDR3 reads CASSGGTEAFF. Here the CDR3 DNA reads TGTGCCAGCAGTGGTGGGACTGAAGCTTTCTTT.

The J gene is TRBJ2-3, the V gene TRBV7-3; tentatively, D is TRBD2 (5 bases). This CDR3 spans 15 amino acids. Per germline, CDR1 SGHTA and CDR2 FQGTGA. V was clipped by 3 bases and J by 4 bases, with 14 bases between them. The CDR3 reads CASSFGSSSADTQYF. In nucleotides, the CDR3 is TGTGCCAGCAGCTTTGGTTCTAGCAGCGCAGATACGCAGTATTTT.

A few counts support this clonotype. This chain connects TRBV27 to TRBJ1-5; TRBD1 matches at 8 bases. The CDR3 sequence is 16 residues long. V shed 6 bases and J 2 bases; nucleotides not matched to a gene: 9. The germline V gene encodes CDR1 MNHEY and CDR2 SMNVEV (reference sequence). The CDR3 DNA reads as TGTGCCAGCAGCCCCGGACAGGGCAGTCGCAATCAGCCCCAGCATTTT. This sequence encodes CASSPGQGSRNQPQHF.

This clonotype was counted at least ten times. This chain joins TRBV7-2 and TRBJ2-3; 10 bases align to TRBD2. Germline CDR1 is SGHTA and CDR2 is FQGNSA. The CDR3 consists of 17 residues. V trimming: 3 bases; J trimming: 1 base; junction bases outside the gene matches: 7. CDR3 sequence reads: CASSFRLAGDRTDTQYF. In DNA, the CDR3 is TGTGCCAGCAGCTTCCGCCTAGCGGGGGACCGCACAGATACGCAGTATTTT.

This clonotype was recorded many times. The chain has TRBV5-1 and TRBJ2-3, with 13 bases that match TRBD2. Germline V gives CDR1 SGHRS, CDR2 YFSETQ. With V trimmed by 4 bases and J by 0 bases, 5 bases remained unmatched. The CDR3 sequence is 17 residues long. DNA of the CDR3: TGCGCCAGCAGCCTATCACTAGCGGGGGGGAGCACAGATACGCAGTATTTT. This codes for CASSLSLAGGSTDTQYF.

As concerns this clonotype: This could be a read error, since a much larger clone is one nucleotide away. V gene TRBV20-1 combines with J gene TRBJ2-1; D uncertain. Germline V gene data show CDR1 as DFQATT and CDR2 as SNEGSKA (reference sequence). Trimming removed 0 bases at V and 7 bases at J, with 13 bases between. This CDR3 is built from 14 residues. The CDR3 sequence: CSARDPTWWNEQFF. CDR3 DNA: TGCAGTGCTAGAGATCCGACATGGTGGAATGAGCAGTTCTTC.